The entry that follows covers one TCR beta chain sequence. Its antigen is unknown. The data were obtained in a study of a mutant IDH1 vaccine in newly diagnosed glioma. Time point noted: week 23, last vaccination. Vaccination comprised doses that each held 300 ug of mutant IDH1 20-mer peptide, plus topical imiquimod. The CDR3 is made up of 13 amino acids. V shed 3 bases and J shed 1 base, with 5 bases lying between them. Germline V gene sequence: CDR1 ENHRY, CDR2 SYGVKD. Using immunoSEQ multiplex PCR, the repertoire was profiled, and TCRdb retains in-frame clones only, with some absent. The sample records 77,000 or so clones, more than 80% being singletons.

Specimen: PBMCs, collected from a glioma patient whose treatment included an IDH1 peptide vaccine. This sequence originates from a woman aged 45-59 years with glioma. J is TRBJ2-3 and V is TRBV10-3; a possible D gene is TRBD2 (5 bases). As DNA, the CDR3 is TGTGCCATCAGTGAAGCGGGCACAGATACGCAGTATTTT. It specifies CAISEAGTDTQYF.